The 15 T cell receptor beta chains listed next were all sequenced from one sample in a study of blood T cell repertoires in COVID-19. Libraries were prepared by immunoSEQ multiplex PCR; TCRdb keeps only in-frame clonotypes and omits some of them. Of a few hundred thousand clones listed, 80% to 90% are singletons. Sequenced material: peripheral blood. These receptors were taken from a man in his sixties who had recovered from COVID-19.

The chain couples TRBV9 to TRBJ2-2; 8 positions agree with TRBD2. The CDR3 is made up of 16 amino acids. J lost 1 base, V lost 0 bases, and 2 bases had no gene match. Germline values: CDR1 SGDLS, CDR2 YYNGEE. CDR3 loop: CASSVGAGVNTGELFF. The CDR3 region has the DNA TGTGCCAGCAGCGTAGGAGCGGGGGTGAACACCGGGGAGCTGTTTTTT. The full variable domain, with the rest looked up from reference TRBV9 and TRBJ2-2, is DSGVTQTPKHLITATGQRVTLRCSPRSGDLSVYWYQQSLDQGLQFLIQYYNGEERAKGNILERFSAQQFPDLHSELNLSSLELGDSALYFCASSVGAGVNTGELFFGEGSRLTVL.

The chain couples TRBV28 to TRBJ1-2; D gene uncertain. Per germline, CDR1 MDHEN and CDR2 SYDVKM. CDR3 length equals 11 residues. The germline V and J ends were trimmed by 6 bases and 7 bases, with 9 bases remaining between them. CDR3 nucleotide sequence: TGTGCCAGCAGGTATGAGGGTGGCTACACCTTC. Translating gives CASRYEGGYTF.

This clone was counted a single time. This sequence joins TRBV30 and TRBJ2-1; the match to TRBD2 covers 9 bases. The CDR3 is 14 residues long. The trim removed 4 bases at V and 7 bases at J, leaving 8 bases unmatched. From germline, CDR1 is GTSNPN and CDR2 SVGIG (reference sequence). CDR3 amino acids: CAWTLAGARNEQFF. In DNA form, the CDR3 reads TGTGCCTGGACTTTAGCGGGAGCACGGAATGAGCAGTTCTTC.

The V and J genes are TRBV7-6 and TRBJ2-5; 12 bases map to TRBD2. Germline CDR1 is SGHVS and CDR2 is FNYEAQ. The CDR3 contains 16 residues. The J segment lost 5 bases and the V segment lost 1 base, leaving 5 bases of the junction unmatched. The DNA for the CDR3 is TGTGCCAGCAGCTTAGGACTAGCGGGAGCTGGTGAGACCCAGTACTTC. Translating it yields CASSLGLAGAGETQYF.

This clone was found a few times. The chain has TRBV19 and TRBJ1-4; the D gene is possibly TRBD1 (5 bases). Germline assignment: CDR1 LNHDA and CDR2 SQIVND (reference sequence). With 5 bases removed from V and 1 base from J, the gap between germline ends came to 14 bases. This CDR3 is built from 16 residues. CDR3 sequence reads: CASSPAGLQTNEKLFF. The CDR3 DNA reads as TGTGCCAGTAGTCCCGCAGGGCTTCAAACTAATGAAAAACTGTTTTTT.

The CDR3 sequence is CASSPPGRYNEQFF. CDR3 nucleotide sequence: TGTGCCAGCAGCCCTCCGGGTCGTTACAATGAGCAGTTCTTC. The chain employs TRBV5-6 and TRBJ2-1; D is unclear. Trimming took off 4 bases at V and 4 bases at J, with 12 bases between the two ends. In germline, CDR1 is SGHDT, CDR2 YYEEEE. This CDR3 has 14 amino acids.

The chain uses TRBV5-1 and TRBJ1-3, with D unclear. Germline V gene sequence: CDR1 SGHRS, CDR2 YFSETQ. The CDR3 contains 16 residues. Trimming took off 0 bases at V and 0 bases at J, with 10 bases between the two ends. CDR3 nucleotide sequence: TGCGCCAGCAGCTTGGTAGCCAGAAGCTCTGGAAACACCATATATTTT. Its translation: CASSLVARSSGNTIYF.

The CDR3 here is CALNSGTYEQYF. The CDR3 DNA reads as TGTGCCTTGAATAGCGGAACCTACGAGCAGTACTTC. V gene TRBV30 combines with J gene TRBJ2-7, with TRBD2 as a possible D gene (6 bases). The germline gives CDR1 GTSNPN, CDR2 SVGIG (reference sequence). V was clipped by 7 bases and J by 2 bases, with 12 bases between them. The CDR3 extends over 12 amino acids.

This clone was observed a single time. The J gene is TRBJ1-1, the V gene TRBV10-3, with D possibly being TRBD1 (5 bases). This CDR3 contains 11 residues. CDR1 is ENHRY and CDR2 is SYGVKD in the germline V gene. With 4 bases removed from V and 7 bases from J, the gap between germline ends came to 7 bases. CDR3 in DNA: TGTGCCATCAGTGCTGACAGTGAAGCTTTCTTT. Amino acids: CAISADSEAFF.

The J gene is TRBJ2-6, the V gene TRBV27; 7 positions match TRBD2. CDR1 is MNHEY, CDR2 SMNVEV, per germline (reference sequence). V was clipped by 5 bases and J by 2 bases; unmatched bases: 6. The CDR3 sequence is 16 residues long. The CDR3 DNA follows: TGTGCCAGCAGTATATGGGGGGGGGCTGGGGCCAACGTCCTGACTTTC. This encodes CASSIWGGAGANVLTF.

This chain links TRBV18 with TRBJ1-1, with D tentatively TRBD1 (5 bases). The germline V gene has CDR1 KGHSH and CDR2 LQKENI. The CDR3 length is 15 residues. V lost 4 bases and J 2 bases, leaving 14 bases between the germline ends. The CDR3 DNA sequence: TGTGCCAGCTCACTCTCCCGGGGGGGAAACACTGAAGCTTTCTTT. Encoded protein: CASSLSRGGNTEAFF.

V and J are TRBV11-2 and TRBJ2-7; 7 bases are shared with TRBD1. After removal of 4 bases from V and 2 bases from J, the junction contained 5 bases not matched to a gene. This CDR3 has 14 residues. Germline V gene lookup returns CDR1 SGHAT and CDR2 FQNNGV. The CDR3 region has the DNA TGTGCCAGCAGCTCGACCGGGACAGCCTACGAGCAGTACTTC. Translation: CASSSTGTAYEQYF.

The V gene is TRBV9, the J gene TRBJ2-2; D might be TRBD1 (6 bases). V was trimmed by 1 base and J by 2 bases, leaving 9 bases between them. The CDR3 is 15 amino acids. Per the germline V gene, CDR1 is SGDLS and CDR2 is YYNGEE. The CDR3 loop reads CASSVLGHNTGELFF. In nucleotides, the CDR3 is TGTGCCAGCAGCGTATTGGGACATAACACCGGGGAGCTGTTTTTT.

This clone has just one count. The CDR3 DNA reads TGCGCCAGCAGCAGGGACAGGGGAGAGACCCAGTACTTC. This encodes CASSRDRGETQYF. The rearrangement uses TRBV5-1 and TRBJ2-5, with 10 bases identical to TRBD1. The CDR3 has 13 residues. Germline V CDR1 and CDR2: SGHRS, YFSETQ. V dropped 4 bases and J dropped 4; count of bases not matched to a gene: 1.

This chain uses TRBV28 with TRBJ1-3; D may be TRBD1 (6 bases). The germline gives CDR1 MDHEN, CDR2 SYDVKM. Trimming left V 7 bases short and J 3 bases short, with 19 bases between. This CDR3 is built from 16 residues. For the CDR3, the DNA is TGTGCCAGCACCAAAGGGGGAGGGCCGAATGGAAACACCATATATTTT. It yields the protein CASTKGGGPNGNTIYF.